A single sample gave rise to the 22 T cell receptor beta chains below, sequenced in a study of T-cell reconstitution after alpha-beta-depleted transplantation in children. Construction of the TCRbeta library involved unique molecular identifiers. TCRdb re-called the PCR reads with MiXCR, one entry per CDR3 protein. This table holds 900,000 or so distinct CDR3 sequences, about 15% found once. This sample comprised PBMCs, mostly from graft donor cells, obtained 360 days after TCRalphabeta/CD19-depleted stem cell transplant. All receptors come from a male patient younger than 18 who had a stem cell transplant for acute lymphoblastic leukemia, so the T cells may come from the graft donor.

This clonotype was seen only a few times. The rearrangement uses TRBV20-1 and TRBJ2-2; unclear D gene. Trimming cost V 3 bases and J 5 bases, with 16 bases left between them. Germline assignment: CDR1 DFQATT and CDR2 SNEGSKA (reference sequence). There are 15 residues in the CDR3. The CDR3 loop reads CSARARWKRTGELFF. The CDR3 DNA follows: TGCAGTGCTAGGGCGAGGTGGAAGCGTACCGGGGAGCTGTTTTTT.

This clonotype was seen a handful of times. The gene calls are TRBV5-1 and TRBJ2-1; no firm D call. The germline gives CDR1 SGHRS, CDR2 YFSETQ. The V end lost 0 bases, the J end lost 2 bases, and 9 bases lay between the germline ends. The CDR3 is made up of 15 amino acids. DNA for the CDR3: TGCGCCAGCAGCTTGGCCACAGCCACCTACAATGAGCAGTTCTTC. Its protein product is CASSLATATYNEQFF.

The table lists this clonotype with a few counts. The chain carries TRBV7-6 and TRBJ2-1, with D tentatively TRBD2 (5 bases). This CDR3 comprises 18 residues. Trimming removed 4 bases at V and 0 bases at J, with 19 bases between. Germline CDR1 SGHVS, CDR2 FNYEAQ. CDR3 amino acids: CASSSQELDWSSYNEQFF. The CDR3 region has the DNA TGTGCCAGCAGCTCGCAGGAACTGGACTGGAGCTCCTACAATGAGCAGTTCTTC.

This clonotype was seen more than once but under ten times. This sequence joins TRBV12-5 and TRBJ2-3; D is unresolved. The CDR3 covers 16 residues. The V gene's germline CDR1 is LGHNT and CDR2 FRNRAP. The V gene lost 0 bases and the J gene lost 0 bases, with 10 bases spanning the gap. Written as DNA, the CDR3 is TGTGCTAGTGGTTTGGTACTGGCCCTTAGCACAGATACGCAGTATTTT. Translating it yields CASGLVLALSTDTQYF.

The chain recombines TRBV6-4 with TRBJ2-1; 7 bases agree with TRBD2. This CDR3 is built from 15 residues. V was clipped by 2 bases and J by 8 bases; unmatched bases: 9. From germline, CDR1 is MRHNA and CDR2 SNTAGT. CDR3 region: CASSDIAGVLDEQFF. In nucleotides, the CDR3 is TGTGCCAGCAGTGACATTGCGGGAGTACTAGATGAGCAGTTCTTC.

The V call is TRBV20-1, the J call TRBJ2-7; 7 positions agree with TRBD1. The germline V gene has CDR1 DFQATT and CDR2 SNEGSKA (reference sequence). This CDR3 has 15 residues. Unmatched junction bases numbered 8, after V lost 3 bases and J lost 0 bases. Here the CDR3 reads CSASIQGTGSYEQYF. For the CDR3, the DNA is TGCAGTGCTAGTATACAGGGGACCGGCTCCTACGAGCAGTACTTC.

This clonotype showed up just a few times. The chain joins TRBV20-1 to TRBJ1-2; TRBD1 matches at 10 bases. The CDR3 has 14 residues. Germline values: CDR1 DFQATT, CDR2 SNEGSKA (reference sequence). V dropped 1 base and J dropped 4; count of bases not matched to a gene: 3. The CDR3 sequence is CSARAGTGVYGYTF. The CDR3, as DNA: TGCAGTGCTAGAGCCGGGACAGGGGTCTATGGCTACACCTTC.

This clonotype showed up just a few times. The gene calls are TRBV5-1 and TRBJ2-5; maybe TRBD1 (6 bases). V shed 1 base and J shed 6 bases, with 16 bases lying between them. CDR1 and CDR2 from the germline V gene are SGHRS and YFSETQ. The CDR3 sequence is 15 residues long. The CDR3 reads CASSLYGEGQQTQYF. The CDR3 bases are TGCGCCAGCAGCTTGTATGGCGAGGGACAACAGACCCAGTACTTC.

There are a few counts of this clonotype. The chain recombines TRBV4-1 with TRBJ2-3; maybe TRBD2 (6 bases). This CDR3 is 16 amino acids long. The ends were cut back, 2 bases at V and 5 bases at J, with 17 bases in the middle. Germline V CDR1 and CDR2: MGHRA, YSYEKL. CDR3 bases: TGCGCCAGCAGCCAACCGATTCGCGGGCGGGAAGATACGCAGTATTTT. This gives the protein CASSQPIRGREDTQYF.

In its sample, this clonotype was seen a few times. In DNA, the CDR3 is TGTGCCAGCAGCCAAGATGAGTACGAGCAGTACTTC. Protein product: CASSQDEYEQYF. The chain is built from TRBV4-2 and TRBJ2-7; no clear D gene. Germline V gives CDR1 LGHNA, CDR2 YNFKEQ. V shed 0 bases and J shed 4 bases, with 4 bases lying between them. The CDR3 is 12 amino acids.

V and J are TRBV5-1 and TRBJ2-4; maybe TRBD1 (5 bases). The CDR3 sequence is 18 residues long. The V end was cut by 0 bases, the J end by 1 base, with 17 bases between. Germline V CDR1 and CDR2: SGHRS, YFSETQ. The CDR3 region has the DNA TGCGCCAGCAGCTTGGTGGTCCAGGGTTTGGGGGCCAAAAACATTCAGTACTTC. This codes for CASSLVVQGLGAKNIQYF. The variable domain in full, with the rest retrieved from reference TRBV5-1 and TRBJ2-4, is KAGVTQTPRYLIKTRGQQVTLSCSPISGHRSVSWYQQTPGQGLQFLFEYFSETQRNKGNFPGRFSGRQFSNSRSEMNVSTLELGDSALYLCASSLVVQGLGAKNIQYFGAGTRLSVL.

This clonotype was detected a few times. V and J are TRBV20-1 and TRBJ1-5; D unresolved. This CDR3 contains 11 residues. Trimming shortened V by 5 bases and J by 4 bases, and 6 bases separated the two germline ends. Germline V gene lookup returns CDR1 DFQATT and CDR2 SNEGSKA (reference sequence). The CDR3 loop reads CSAQLNQPQHF. In DNA, the CDR3 is TGCAGTGCTCAACTAAATCAGCCCCAGCATTTT.

The V gene is TRBV7-9, the J gene TRBJ2-3; 9 bases agree with TRBD1. The junction had 7 bases not matched to a gene; V was cut back by 5 bases and J by 4 bases. This CDR3 comprises 15 residues. The germline V gene encodes CDR1 SEHNR and CDR2 FQNEAQ (reference sequence). This chain's CDR3 is CASSTWTGVADTQYF. The CDR3 region has the DNA TGTGCCAGCAGCACCTGGACAGGGGTGGCAGATACGCAGTATTTT. The variable domain in full, completed from reference TRBV7-9 and TRBJ2-3, reads DTGVSQNPRHKITKRGQNVTFRCDPISEHNRLYWYRQTLGQGPEFLTYFQNEAQLEKSRLLSDRFSAERPKGSFSTLEIQRTEQGDSAMYLCASSTWTGVADTQYFGPGTRLTVL.

This clonotype was seen only a few times. The chain employs TRBV12-3 or TRBV12-4 and TRBJ2-1, with D maybe TRBD1 (5 bases). The CDR3 runs 14 residues. Between the trimmed V and J ends, which lost 5 bases and 7 bases, there was a span of 15 bases. The CDR3 sequence: CASSPREGANEQFF. Here the CDR3 DNA reads TGTGCCAGCAGTCCCAGGGAAGGCGCGAATGAGCAGTTCTTC.

The sample holds a few counts of this clonotype. The genes are TRBV5-1 and TRBJ1-1; TRBD1 agrees at 8 bases. Germline assignment: CDR1 SGHRS and CDR2 YFSETQ. The CDR3 covers 14 residues. Unmatched junction bases numbered 8, after V lost 4 bases and J lost 6 bases. DNA for the CDR3: TGCGCCAGCAGCCCGGGTTCGACAGGGGCTGAAGCTTTCTTT. Residues: CASSPGSTGAEAFF.

This clonotype was counted a few times. The chain links TRBV5-1 to TRBJ2-1; 8 positions agree with TRBD1. V dropped 7 bases and J dropped 4; count of bases not matched to a gene: 7. CDR1 is SGHRS and CDR2 is YFSETQ in the germline V gene. This CDR3 has 14 amino acids. DNA for the CDR3: TGCGCCAGCCGGGGGACAGGCGCTTACAATGAGCAGTTCTTC. Translation gives CASRGTGAYNEQFF.

This clonotype was recorded at least ten times. The J gene is TRBJ1-6, the V gene TRBV25-1, with 10 nucleotides matching TRBD1. V lost 6 bases to trimming and J lost 8 bases; unmatched junction nucleotides: 4. This CDR3 has 14 amino acids. CDR1 is MGHDK and CDR2 is SYGVNS in the germline V gene. The CDR3 here is CASRPDRGHSPLHF. CDR3 nucleotide sequence: TGTGCCAGCAGGCCCGACAGGGGGCATTCACCCCTCCACTTT.

This chain joins TRBV12-3 or TRBV12-4 and TRBJ2-6; TRBD1 matches 7 bases. Trimming took 2 bases from V and 1 from J; bases not matched to a gene: 5. The CDR3 contains 17 residues. In DNA form, the CDR3 reads TGTGCCAGCAGTTTAATGGGGACAGTGTCTGGGGCCAACGTCCTGACTTTC. Its protein product is CASSLMGTVSGANVLTF.

This clonotype was recorded a few times. This chain links TRBV25-1 with TRBJ2-2; 7 bases are a match to TRBD2. Looked up from germline, CDR1 is MGHDK and CDR2 is SYGVNS. The CDR3 extends over 14 amino acids. Losses at the gene ends were 2 bases for V and 7 bases for J; bases not matched to a gene: 4. CDR3 DNA: TGTGCCAGCAGTGAAGGCGGGAGTTTCGGGGAGCTGTTTTTT. This translates into CASSEGGSFGELFF. The full variable domain, completed using reference TRBV25-1 and TRBJ2-2, is EADIYQTPRYLVIGTGKKITLECSQTMGHDKMYWYQQDPGMELHLIHYSYGVNSTEKGDLSSESTVSRIRTEHFPLTLESARPSHTSQYLCASSEGGSFGELFFGEGSRLTVL.

This clonotype was found a few times. The CDR3 sequence: CSVEKGQVSYNEQFF. CDR3 sequence (DNA): TGCAGCGTTGAAAAGGGGCAAGTTTCCTACAATGAGCAGTTCTTC. The rearrangement links TRBV29-1 to TRBJ2-1, with a weak D call TRBD1 (5 bases). The V end lost 2 bases, the J end lost 1 base, and 12 bases lay between the germline ends. Germline V gene data show CDR1 as SQVTM and CDR2 as ANQGSEA. This CDR3 has 15 amino acids.

This clonotype was observed at least ten times. The genes are TRBV9 and TRBJ2-2; D is unclear. This CDR3 contains 13 residues. The V end was cut by 4 bases, the J end by 6 bases, with 10 bases between. Per germline, CDR1 SGDLS and CDR2 YYNGEE. In DNA, the CDR3 is TGTGCCAGCAGCCCCAACTGGGCCGGGGAGCTGTTTTTT. Encoded protein: CASSPNWAGELFF.

This clonotype was seen at least ten times. CDR3 residues: CASSVGLSEQYF. CDR3 nucleotides: TGTGCCAGCAGCGTGGGGTTAAGCGAGCAGTACTTC. The V gene is TRBV5-5, the J gene TRBJ2-7; D gene uncertain. CDR1 is SGHKS, CDR2 YYEKEE, per germline (reference sequence). CDR3 length equals 12 residues. Deletions cut 4 bases from V and 6 bases from J, with 11 bases between.